Following are 11 T cell receptor beta chains from one sample sequenced in a study of shared clonotypes between healthy human individuals. The protocol was immunoSEQ multiplex PCR, while the TCRdb copy is restricted to in-frame clones and leaves out a portion. The sample has about 600,000 clones, more than 95% seen once. Input material: naive CD4+ T cells sorted from blood. As to subset: CD45RA+ positively selected. The receptors stem from a woman aged 30 to 39 in good health.

This clone was seen just once. The chain is built from TRBV2 and TRBJ2-3; a possible D gene is TRBD2 (6 bases). CDR3 length: 15 amino acids. Germline values: CDR1 SNHLY, CDR2 FYNNEI. The ends were cut back, 10 bases at V and 5 bases at J, with 22 bases in the middle. The CDR3 nucleotides are TGTGCCACCCATAGAAGGGCGGGACCTATAGATACGCAGTATTTT. Translating it yields CATHRRAGPIDTQYF. Supplemented by reference TRBV2 and TRBJ2-3, the full variable domain reads EPEVTQTPSHQVTQMGQEVILRCVPISNHLYFYWYRQILGQKVEFLVSFYNNEISEKSEIFDDQFSVERPDGSNFTLKIRSTKLEDSAMYFCATHRRAGPIDTQYFGPGTRLTVL.

This rearrangement joins TRBV30 to TRBJ1-5; no reliable D call. Trimming pared 3 bases from V and 2 bases from J, leaving 8 bases between. This CDR3 has 13 residues. Per the germline V gene, CDR1 is GTSNPN and CDR2 is SVGIG (reference sequence). The CDR3 sequence is CAWSADGNQPQHF. CDR3 DNA: TGTGCCTGGAGCGCAGACGGCAATCAGCCCCAGCATTTT.

V gene TRBV28 combines with J gene TRBJ2-7, with a weak D call TRBD2 (5 bases). CDR3 size: 16 residues. The V end lost 3 bases, the J end lost 0 bases, and 15 bases lay between the germline ends. CDR1 and CDR2 (germline): MDHEN, SYDVKM. The CDR3 here is CASSLFGVGVSYEQYF. The DNA of the CDR3 is TGTGCCAGCAGTTTGTTCGGGGTTGGAGTCTCCTACGAGCAGTACTTC.

This chain uses TRBV7-2 with TRBJ1-2; perhaps TRBD1 as D (6 bases). Germline assignment: CDR1 SGHTA and CDR2 FQGNSA. The CDR3 runs to 15 residues. Trimming cost V 8 bases and J 0 bases, with 16 bases left between them. The CDR3 protein is CASHVGGKTNYGYTF. The DNA of the CDR3 is TGTGCCAGCCACGTAGGGGGGAAAACTAACTATGGCTACACCTTC.

The chain has TRBV19 and TRBJ2-3, with no clear D. This CDR3 spans 13 amino acids. The germline CDR1 and CDR2 sequences are LNHDA and SQIVND (reference sequence). V gave up 10 bases and J gave up 2 bases, with 13 bases separating them. In DNA, the CDR3 is TGTGCCACCCGGGCGGATGCCACAGATACGCAGTATTTT. This sequence encodes CATRADATDTQYF.

The chain recombines TRBV30 with TRBJ1-1, with D hard to call. Deletions cut 1 base from V and 7 bases from J, with 7 bases between. The CDR3 is made up of 11 amino acids. Germline CDR1 reads GTSNPN; CDR2 reads SVGIG (reference sequence). The CDR3 reads CAWSGTYEAFF. CDR3 coding DNA: TGTGCCTGGAGTGGTACGTATGAAGCTTTCTTT.

The chain has TRBV10-2 and TRBJ2-7; 11 bases are shared with TRBD2. CDR3 length: 15 amino acids. The V gene's germline CDR1 is WSHSY and CDR2 SAAADI. Trimming at V came to 2 bases and at J to 2 bases, leaving 2 bases not matched to a gene. The CDR3 DNA reads as TGCGCCAGCAGTGAGCCGGGACTAGCGGCCTACGAGCAGTACTTC. This codes for CASSEPGLAAYEQYF.

The chain employs TRBV19 and TRBJ2-7, with 8 bases fitting TRBD2. Unmatched junction bases numbered 9, after V lost 4 bases and J lost 4 bases. Germline-derived CDR1 and CDR2 are LNHDA and SQIVND (reference sequence). The CDR3 spans 15 residues. The CDR3 spells CASSKGRAGAYEQYF. The CDR3 DNA sequence: TGTGCCAGTAGTAAGGGGAGAGCGGGAGCGTACGAGCAGTACTTC.

Of note for this clone: Other nucleotide sequences from this sample produce the same CDR3. The genes are TRBV5-1 and TRBJ2-3; D possibly corresponds to TRBD1 (6 bases). V was trimmed by 0 bases and J by 1 base, leaving 6 bases between them. The germline V gene has CDR1 SGHRS and CDR2 YFSETQ. This CDR3 has 14 amino acids. The CDR3 region is CASSLDRGTDTQYF. DNA for the CDR3: TGCGCCAGCAGCTTGGACAGGGGCACAGATACGCAGTATTTT.

The chain joins TRBV7-9 to TRBJ2-7, with 8 bases that match TRBD2. The CDR3 covers 13 residues. With 8 bases clipped from V and 6 bases from J, the junction kept 9 bases outside the gene matches. The germline gives CDR1 SEHNR, CDR2 FQNEAQ (reference sequence). CDR3 residues: CASGRGGPPEQYF. In DNA form, the CDR3 reads TGTGCCAGCGGCCGGGGGGGTCCCCCCGAGCAGTACTTC.

J is TRBJ2-1 and V is TRBV11-3; no clear D. V dropped 8 bases and J dropped 5 bases, with 13 bases sitting between them. Germline V lookup: CDR1 SGHNT, CDR2 YENEEA. The CDR3 sequence is 13 residues long. CDR3 in amino acids: CASRHQENNEQFF. For the CDR3, the DNA is TGTGCCAGCCGGCACCAGGAAAACAATGAGCAGTTCTTC.